This T cell receptor (beta chain) appears in the sequencing data of a study of blood T cell repertoires in COVID-19. Germline lookup yields CDR1 GTSNPN and CDR2 SVGIG (reference sequence). V shed 3 bases and J 5 bases; nucleotides not matched to a gene: 2. This CDR3 spans 13 amino acids. Repertoires were generated with immunoSEQ multiplex PCR, while TCRdb's copy carries only in-frame clones and drops some. Here the sample spans about 200,000 clones, around 82% being singletons. This TCR was recovered from a man aged 40-49 years who had recovered from COVID-19. V is TRBV30 and J is TRBJ2-1; the match to TRBD2 covers 9 bases. Sequencing used PBMCs or T cells enriched from blood (not recorded which). CDR3 sequence: CAWRGLANNEQFF. In DNA form, the CDR3 reads TGTGCCTGGAGGGGACTAGCAAACAATGAGCAGTTCTTC.